One sample yielded the 30 T cell receptor beta chains listed below, sequenced in a study of cytomegalovirus exposure and HLA in healthy donors. Both 60 Vbeta primers and 13 Jbeta primers went into the PCR. Libraries were prepared by immunoSEQ multiplex PCR; TCRdb keeps only in-frame clonotypes and omits some of them. Its table records roughly 40,000 clones. Sequences were obtained from PBMCs. The receptors come from a male donor in good health and CMV-seronegative.

The J gene is TRBJ1-1, the V gene TRBV6-4; TRBD1 is a possible D gene (5 bases). Germline V gene data show CDR1 as MRHNA and CDR2 as SNTAGT. Deletions cut 6 bases from V and 3 bases from J, with 14 bases between. This CDR3 spans 14 amino acids. For the CDR3, the DNA is TGTGCCAGCAGCGCCCAAGGGGAGGACACTGAAGCTTTCTTT. Its translation is CASSAQGEDTEAFF.

This rearrangement joins TRBV7-8 to TRBJ1-4, with D possibly matching TRBD1 (6 bases). The V end lost 5 bases, the J end lost 4 bases, and 20 bases lay between the germline ends. CDR1 is SGHVS and CDR2 is FQNEAQ in the germline V gene. CDR3 length: 17 residues. The CDR3 loop reads CASSVGRGANVNEKLFF. Written as DNA, the CDR3 is TGTGCCAGCAGCGTGGGACGGGGGGCGAATGTTAATGAAAAACTGTTTTTT. Drawing the rest from reference TRBV7-8 and TRBJ1-4, the complete variable domain is GAGVSQSPRYKVAKRGQDVALRCDPISGHVSLFWYQQALGQGPEFLTYFQNEAQLDKSGLPSDRFFAERPEGSVSTLKIQRTQQEDSAVYLCASSVGRGANVNEKLFFGSGTQLSVL.

The CDR3 spells CASSPDPSGGFHTQYF. The DNA for the CDR3 is TGTGCCAGCAGCCCGGACCCTAGCGGGGGATTCCATACGCAGTATTTT. The chain is built from TRBV4-2 and TRBJ2-3, with TRBD2 identical over 10 bases. This CDR3 has 16 residues. Germline V gene sequence: CDR1 LGHNA, CDR2 YNFKEQ. V dropped 4 bases and J dropped 7; count of bases not matched to a gene: 11.

The chain employs TRBV30 and TRBJ2-3; 8 nucleotides line up with TRBD2. The CDR3 is made up of 15 amino acids. CDR1 and CDR2 from the germline V gene are GTSNPN and SVGIG (reference sequence). After removal of 0 bases from V and 4 bases from J, the junction contained 6 bases not matched to a gene. The CDR3 loop reads CAWSVRSSGSDTQYF. CDR3 bases: TGTGCCTGGAGTGTAAGGTCTAGCGGGTCAGATACGCAGTATTTT.

The chain is built from TRBV4-2 and TRBJ1-5; 7 bases are a match to TRBD1. V dropped 2 bases and J dropped 2; count of bases not matched to a gene: 6. There are 16 residues in the CDR3. Germline-derived CDR1 and CDR2 are LGHNA and YNFKEQ. CDR3 protein: CASSQRGPDGNQPQHF. CDR3 sequence (DNA): TGTGCCAGCAGCCAAAGGGGGCCCGATGGCAATCAGCCCCAGCATTTT.

The J gene is TRBJ2-3, the V gene TRBV7-9, with 11 bases identical to TRBD2. CDR1 and CDR2 (germline): SEHNR, FQNEAQ (reference sequence). This CDR3 is 16 amino acids long. The J segment lost 0 bases and the V segment lost 5 bases, leaving 4 bases of the junction unmatched. In nucleotides, the CDR3 is TGTGCCAGCAGCCCCCTAGCGGGGGGAAGCACAGATACGCAGTATTTT. It specifies CASSPLAGGSTDTQYF.

The chain recombines TRBV10-1 with TRBJ1-2, with TRBD1 as a possible D gene (5 bases). V dropped 8 bases and J dropped 10 bases, with 23 bases sitting between them. This CDR3 comprises 14 residues. Germline V gene data show CDR1 as WNHNN and CDR2 as SYGVQD (reference sequence). The CDR3 loop reads CASGISGTGDDYTF. DNA of the CDR3: TGCGCCAGCGGCATATCCGGGACGGGGGATGACTACACCTTC.

The V gene is TRBV7-9, the J gene TRBJ2-3; D unclear. The length of the CDR3 is 15 residues. V lost 2 bases and J lost 0, with 9 bases in between. Germline V gives CDR1 SEHNR, CDR2 FQNEAQ (reference sequence). The CDR3 sequence: CASSLRSGSTDTQYF. CDR3 coding DNA: TGTGCCAGCAGCTTACGGTCGGGTAGCACAGATACGCAGTATTTT.

The chain employs TRBV7-8 and TRBJ2-4; no reliable D call. Trimming removed 0 bases at V and 0 bases at J, with 12 bases between. Looked up from germline, CDR1 is SGHVS and CDR2 is FQNEAQ. CDR3 length: 17 amino acids. The CDR3 nucleotides read TGTGCCAGCAGCTTAGCGAGGCCGCGACTAGCCAAAAACATTCAGTACTTC. Translating it yields CASSLARPRLAKNIQYF.

The rearrangement links TRBV15 to TRBJ2-7; 7 nucleotides agree with TRBD2. With 0 bases clipped from V and 3 bases from J, the junction kept 5 bases outside the gene matches. The CDR3 length is 15 residues. Germline CDR1 and CDR2: LNHNV and YYDKDF (reference sequence). The CDR3 coding sequence is TGTGCCACCAGCAGAGATCCGGGGGGTCTCTACGAGCAGTACTTC. It translates to CATSRDPGGLYEQYF.

The chain couples TRBV19 to TRBJ2-2; 9 nucleotides match TRBD1. Trimming cost V 8 bases and J 3 bases; bases outside gene matches: 13. This CDR3 is 17 amino acids long. Germline CDR1 and CDR2: LNHDA and SQIVND (reference sequence). CDR3 loop: CASGHLPGQGYTGELFF. The CDR3 nucleotides are TGTGCCAGTGGCCACTTGCCGGGACAGGGATACACCGGGGAGCTGTTTTTT. The full variable domain, completed using reference TRBV19 and TRBJ2-2, is DGGITQSPKYLFRKEGQNVTLSCEQNLNHDAMYWYRQDPGQGLRLIYYSQIVNDFQKGDIAEGYSVSREKKESFPLTVTSAQKNPTAFYLCASGHLPGQGYTGELFFGEGSRLTVL.

The V and J genes are TRBV19 and TRBJ2-5; the match to TRBD1 covers 10 bases. V lost 5 bases, J lost 4 bases, and 1 base stayed unmatched. Germline assignment: CDR1 LNHDA and CDR2 SQIVND (reference sequence). This CDR3 contains 13 residues. The CDR3 bases are TGTGCCAGTAGTGACAGGGGGCCAGAGACCCAGTACTTC. This gives the protein CASSDRGPETQYF. Based on the CDR3 plus reference TRBV19 and TRBJ2-5, the full variable domain is DGGITQSPKYLFRKEGQNVTLSCEQNLNHDAMYWYRQDPGQGLRLIYYSQIVNDFQKGDIAEGYSVSREKKESFPLTVTSAQKNPTAFYLCASSDRGPETQYFGPGTRLLVL.

This chain uses TRBV6-1 with TRBJ1-1; D is uncertain. CDR1 is MNHNS, CDR2 SASEGT, per germline. Trimming took off 4 bases at V and 4 bases at J, with 13 bases between the two ends. The CDR3 consists of 14 residues. CDR3 amino acids: CASSGKPEGTEAFF. CDR3 bases: TGTGCCAGCAGTGGTAAGCCTGAGGGCACTGAAGCTTTCTTT.

For this clone: Other DNA sequences in the sample encode the same CDR3. CDR3 in DNA: TGTGCCAGTAGTTTACTCCCAGGGAATAATAAGGACTATGGCTACACCTTC. Amino acids: CASSLLPGNNKDYGYTF. The chain is built from TRBV7-9 and TRBJ1-2; D may be TRBD1 (5 bases). This CDR3 spans 17 amino acids. Trimming left V 9 bases short and J 3 bases short, with 26 bases between. CDR1 and CDR2 (germline): SEHNR, FQNEAQ (reference sequence).

The rearrangement joins TRBV2 to TRBJ2-2, with 8 bases fitting TRBD1. J was trimmed by 2 bases and V by 5 bases; bases with no gene match: 4. The CDR3 is made up of 15 amino acids. Germline CDR1 is SNHLY and CDR2 is FYNNEI. CDR3 amino acids: CASSYRGDNTGELFF. DNA for the CDR3: TGTGCCAGCAGTTACAGGGGGGATAACACCGGGGAGCTGTTTTTT. Full variable domain (outside the CDR3, taken from reference TRBV2 and TRBJ2-2): EPEVTQTPSHQVTQMGQEVILRCVPISNHLYFYWYRQILGQKVEFLVSFYNNEISEKSEIFDDQFSVERPDGSNFTLKIRSTKLEDSAMYFCASSYRGDNTGELFFGEGSRLTVL.

This chain joins TRBV7-9 and TRBJ2-1; D remains ambiguous. Trimming took off 5 bases at V and 7 bases at J, with 9 bases between the two ends. The CDR3 runs 12 residues. Germline V CDR1 and CDR2: SEHNR, FQNEAQ (reference sequence). The CDR3 DNA reads as TGTGCCAGCAGCCCCGTCCCGAATGAGCAGTTCTTC. Translation: CASSPVPNEQFF.

The chain couples TRBV28 to TRBJ2-4; D possibly corresponds to TRBD2 (6 bases). Germline V gene data show CDR1 as MDHEN and CDR2 as SYDVKM. V dropped 3 bases and J dropped 0 bases, with 12 bases sitting between them. There are 16 residues in the CDR3. CDR3 bases: TGTGCCAGCAGTTTGTCCGGGAGCCGAGCCAAAAACATTCAGTACTTC. The encoded protein is CASSLSGSRAKNIQYF.

The chain links TRBV30 to TRBJ1-1; D unresolved. Between the trimmed V and J ends, which lost 0 bases and 8 bases, there was a span of 13 bases. From germline, CDR1 is GTSNPN and CDR2 SVGIG (reference sequence). The CDR3 sequence is 13 residues long. CDR3 nucleotides: TGTGCCTGGAGTGTACCCCCAACTACCGAAGCTTTCTTT. It translates to CAWSVPPTTEAFF. The full variable domain, with the rest looked up from reference TRBV30 and TRBJ1-1, is SQTIHQWPATLVQPVGSPLSLECTVEGTSNPNLYWYRQAAGRGLQLLFYSVGIGQISSEVPQNLSASRPQDRQFILSSKKLLLSDSGFYLCAWSVPPTTEAFFGQGTRLTVV.

The chain employs TRBV2 and TRBJ2-2; D is possibly TRBD1 (6 bases). Germline assignment: CDR1 SNHLY and CDR2 FYNNEI. V lost 2 bases, J lost 1 base, and 11 bases lay in between. The CDR3 sequence is 16 residues long. The CDR3, as DNA: TGTGCCAGCAGTGAATCCTTGACAGGGAACACCGGGGAGCTGTTTTTT. Its protein is CASSESLTGNTGELFF.

The chain employs TRBV20-1 and TRBJ1-1; D is uncertain. V lost 5 bases and J lost 10, with 11 bases in between. Germline V CDR1 and CDR2: DFQATT, SNEGSKA (reference sequence). The CDR3 spans 10 residues. The CDR3 region has the DNA TGCAGTGCTCTCTCGAGTACAGCTTTCTTT. Translation gives CSALSSTAFF.

The V call is TRBV6-1, the J call TRBJ1-5, with D possibly matching TRBD1 (6 bases). This CDR3 is built from 13 residues. Germline CDR1 and CDR2: MNHNS and SASEGT. V was pared by 6 bases and J by 6 bases, with 12 bases between. The CDR3 loop reads CASRLQGSQPQHF. The CDR3 nucleotides read TGTGCCAGCAGACTACAGGGCTCTCAGCCCCAGCATTTT.

The chain employs TRBV7-9 and TRBJ2-2; no clear D gene. V was cut by 3 bases and J by 6 bases, with 11 bases left in between. The germline CDR1 and CDR2 sequences are SEHNR and FQNEAQ (reference sequence). The CDR3 runs 14 residues. The CDR3 sequence: CASSFTLSPGELFF. CDR3 in DNA: TGTGCCAGCAGCTTCACATTAAGTCCCGGGGAGCTGTTTTTT.

The chain combines TRBV15 with TRBJ1-1; no clear D. CDR3 length: 14 residues. Trimming cost V 0 bases and J 0 bases, with 5 bases left between them. Germline V gene sequence: CDR1 LNHNV, CDR2 YYDKDF (reference sequence). The CDR3 bases are TGTGCCACCAGCAGAGATGGCATGAACACTGAAGCTTTCTTT. The encoded protein is CATSRDGMNTEAFF.

The chain recombines TRBV10-2 with TRBJ1-1; TRBD1 is a possible D gene (6 bases). From germline, CDR1 is WSHSY and CDR2 SAAADI. V gave up 3 bases and J gave up 5 bases, with 7 bases separating them. CDR3 size: 12 residues. The CDR3 loop reads CASSERGTEAFF. The CDR3 coding sequence is TGCGCCAGCAGTGAAAGGGGGACTGAAGCTTTCTTT.

The chain recombines TRBV15 with TRBJ2-7, with 8 bases aligning to TRBD2. The CDR3 loop spans 15 amino acids. The trim removed 5 bases at V and 2 bases at J, leaving 8 bases unmatched. Germline V CDR1 and CDR2: LNHNV, YYDKDF (reference sequence). In DNA form, the CDR3 reads TGTGCCACCAGCCTCCGAATAGCGGGGACCTACGAGCAGTACTTC. Translated, it gives CATSLRIAGTYEQYF. The full variable domain, with the rest looked up from reference TRBV15 and TRBJ2-7, is DAMVIQNPRYQVTQFGKPVTLSCSQTLNHNVMYWYQQKSSQAPKLLFHYYDKDFNNEADTPDNFQSRRPNTSFCFLDIRSPGLGDTAMYLCATSLRIAGTYEQYFGPGTRLTVT.

CDR3 nucleotide sequence: TGTGCCAGCAGAGAACGACAGGGGGCGATTTCACCCCTCCACTTT. Amino acids: CASRERQGAISPLHF. The gene calls are TRBV28 and TRBJ1-6; 10 positions agree with TRBD1. The trim removed 6 bases at V and 9 bases at J, leaving 8 bases unmatched. From germline, CDR1 is MDHEN and CDR2 SYDVKM. CDR3 length: 15 residues.

The CDR3 DNA reads TGTGCCAGCAGCTTGGTAATAAGAGGGAATGAGCAGTTCTTC. This translates into CASSLVIRGNEQFF. The chain carries TRBV5-4 and TRBJ2-1; perhaps TRBD2 as D (5 bases). Germline loops: CDR1 SGHNT, CDR2 YYREEE (reference sequence). CDR3 length: 14 residues. Deletions cut 0 bases from V and 7 bases from J, with 11 bases between.

The J gene is TRBJ1-5, the V gene TRBV28, with D possibly being TRBD1 (6 bases). CDR1 MDHEN and CDR2 SYDVKM come from the germline V gene. This CDR3 spans 15 amino acids. The V and J ends lost 1 base and 11 bases respectively, with 18 bases between them. The CDR3 reads CASSLFTGSGVAQHF. DNA of the CDR3: TGTGCCAGCAGTTTATTTACAGGCTCAGGGGTGGCCCAGCATTTT.

The chain joins TRBV25-1 to TRBJ1-4; no reliable D call. This CDR3 is built from 14 residues. From germline, CDR1 is MGHDK and CDR2 SYGVNS. V was pared by 3 bases and J by 4 bases, with 9 bases between. CDR3 amino acids: CASSDQAFNEKLFF. The CDR3 region has the DNA TGTGCCAGCAGTGACCAGGCGTTTAATGAAAAACTGTTTTTT.

The chain combines TRBV5-1 with TRBJ2-3; tentatively, D is TRBD2 (5 bases). Germline assignment: CDR1 SGHRS and CDR2 YFSETQ. The CDR3 loop spans 13 amino acids. Trimming left V 1 base short and J 5 bases short, with 8 bases between. The CDR3 spells CASSLYGVDTQYF. CDR3 DNA: TGCGCCAGCAGCTTGTACGGGGTAGATACGCAGTATTTT.